The 9 T cell receptor beta chains reported below all come from one sample, sequenced in a study of cytomegalovirus exposure and HLA in healthy donors. 60 Vbeta and 13 Jbeta primers were used in PCR. The table came from immunoSEQ multiplex PCR; TCRdb's copy has only in-frame clones and leaves some out. The table includes 210,000 or so clones, 75% to 85% detected once. The sequenced material came from PBMCs. The receptors were sampled from a woman aged 55-70 years in good health and CMV-seropositive.

The sample holds a few counts of this clone. At the DNA level, this CDR3 is encoded by other sequences in the same sample as well. This rearrangement joins TRBV5-1 to TRBJ2-7; 7 bases align to TRBD1. Germline V gives CDR1 SGHRS, CDR2 YFSETQ. The CDR3 has 13 amino acids. V shed 0 bases, J shed 6 bases, and the junction held 3 bases outside the gene matches. For the CDR3, the DNA is TGCGCCAGCAGCTTGGGACAGGGCGGCGAGCAGTACTTC. Translation gives CASSLGQGGEQYF. Full variable domain (outside the CDR3, taken from reference TRBV5-1 and TRBJ2-7): KAGVTQTPRYLIKTRGQQVTLSCSPISGHRSVSWYQQTPGQGLQFLFEYFSETQRNKGNFPGRFSGRQFSNSRSEMNVSTLELGDSALYLCASSLGQGGEQYFGPGTRLTVT.

This clone was picked up a small number of times. The genes are TRBV18 and TRBJ1-2; tentative D call: TRBD1 (6 bases). The V end lost 3 bases, the J end lost 0 bases, and 11 bases lay between the germline ends. The germline V gene has CDR1 KGHSH and CDR2 LQKENI. The CDR3 is 15 amino acids. Here the CDR3 DNA reads TGTGCCAGCTCACCCCTAGGGGGAACTAACTATGGCTACACCTTC. This encodes CASSPLGGTNYGYTF. Based on the CDR3 plus reference TRBV18 and TRBJ1-2, the full variable domain is NAGVMQNPRHLVRRRGQEARLRCSPMKGHSHVYWYRQLPEEGLKFMVYLQKENIIDESGMPKERFSAEFPKEGPSILRIQQVVRGDSAAYFCASSPLGGTNYGYTFGSGTRLTVV.

This chain uses TRBV5-6 with TRBJ2-6, with no clear D. CDR3 length: 15 residues. V lost 4 bases, J lost 0 bases, and 8 bases lay in between. The germline CDR1 and CDR2 sequences are SGHDT and YYEEEE. Here the CDR3 DNA reads TGTGCCAGCAGCCCCTATGGCTCTGGGGCCAACGTCCTGACTTTC. Its protein product is CASSPYGSGANVLTF. The complete variable domain, with remaining parts taken from reference TRBV5-6 and TRBJ2-6, reads DAGVTQSPTHLIKTRGQQVTLRCSPKSGHDTVSWYQQALGQGPQFIFQYYEEEERQRGNFPDRFSGHQFPNYSSELNVNALLLGDSALYLCASSPYGSGANVLTFGAGSRLTVL.

The chain links TRBV11-2 to TRBJ2-2; TRBD2 matches 8 bases. Germline assignment: CDR1 SGHAT and CDR2 FQNNGV. The V gene end was trimmed by 7 bases and the J gene end by 4 bases; junction bases not matched to a gene: 8. The CDR3 runs to 15 residues. The CDR3 nucleotides are TGTGCCAGCAACCGTGCGGGAGGAGGCACCGGGGAGCTGTTTTTT. Protein sequence: CASNRAGGGTGELFF.

This clone came up a few times. This rearrangement joins TRBV27 to TRBJ2-7, with TRBD1 matching over 9 bases. The V gene's germline CDR1 is MNHEY and CDR2 SMNVEV (reference sequence). This CDR3 region has 15 residues. V was pared by 1 base and J by 1 base, with 2 bases of the junction left unmatched. The CDR3, as DNA: TGTGCCAGCAGTTTATTAGGGACAGGGTCCTACGAGCAGTACTTC. Residues: CASSLLGTGSYEQYF.

The chain joins TRBV11-1 to TRBJ1-2; a weak D match, TRBD1 (6 bases). V lost 5 bases and J lost 3, with 16 bases in between. This CDR3 spans 15 amino acids. Germline values: CDR1 SGHAT, CDR2 FQDESV (reference sequence). CDR3 in amino acids: CASSPHGTPDYGYTF. The CDR3 DNA sequence: TGTGCCAGCAGCCCCCACGGGACACCGGACTATGGCTACACCTTC. Full variable domain (missing parts from reference TRBV11-1 and TRBJ1-2): EAEVAQSPRYKITEKSQAVAFWCDPISGHATLYWYRQILGQGPELLVQFQDESVVDDSQLPKDRFSAERLKGVDSTLKIQPAELGDSAMYLCASSPHGTPDYGYTFGSGTRLTVV.

V and J are TRBV5-4 and TRBJ2-2, with TRBD1 matching over 7 bases. The CDR3 has 15 amino acids. Germline V gene data show CDR1 as SGHNT and CDR2 as YYREEE (reference sequence). The V and J ends lost 4 bases and 2 bases, in that order; junction bases with no gene match: 5. CDR3 sequence reads: CASSLQGGNTGELFF. The CDR3 DNA reads as TGTGCCAGCAGCCTCCAAGGGGGCAACACCGGGGAGCTGTTTTTT.

The genes are TRBV29-1 and TRBJ2-1; 7 bases are a match to TRBD1. The CDR3 covers 16 residues. V shed 6 bases, J shed 5 bases, and the junction held 16 bases outside the gene matches. Germline-derived CDR1 and CDR2 are SQVTM and ANQGSEA. CDR3 sequence (DNA): TGCAGCGTAAGTCGAAAACCCGGGACAGCGAACAATGAGCAGTTCTTC. Amino acids: CSVSRKPGTANNEQFF.

The chain links TRBV6-1 to TRBJ2-7; no definite D call. V was shortened by 0 bases and J by 0 bases, with 12 bases between the two germline ends. Germline CDR1 reads MNHNS; CDR2 reads SASEGT. The CDR3 length is 16 residues. The chain's CDR3 is CASSEALLTHSYEQYF. CDR3 coding DNA: TGTGCCAGCAGTGAAGCGCTTCTGACTCACTCCTACGAGCAGTACTTC.